What follows is one TCR beta chain and its context. The method was immunoSEQ multiplex PCR; TCRdb's version includes in-frame clones alone and lacks a portion of them. The table has some 150,000 clones, 83% seen once; the top ten hold 3.6%. The data originate from a study of blood T cell repertoires in COVID-19. Study details: The United States, Italy and Spain supplied acute and convalescent COVID-19 samples.

The CDR3 runs to 15 residues. V gave up 8 bases and J gave up 2 bases; unmatched junction bases: 7. CDR1 is MNHEY, CDR2 SVGAGI, per germline. The chain links TRBV6-5 to TRBJ1-5; 9 nucleotides line up with TRBD1. The clonotype was recovered from a woman aged 50 to 65 in a cohort exposed to, infected with or recovered from COVID-19 (not recorded which). The sequencing sample was made of PBMCs or T cells enriched from blood (not recorded which). CDR3 region: CASQKQGAGNQPQHF. DNA for the CDR3: TGTGCCAGCCAAAAACAGGGGGCGGGCAATCAGCCCCAGCATTTT.